This is a list of T cell receptor beta chains from one sample in a study of T cells after yellow fever vaccination. TCRdb re-derived calls from the 5' RACE reads in MiXCR, one entry per CDR3 protein. In the table there are approximately 550,000 distinct CDR3 sequences, roughly a fifth of which are singletons. Specimen: PBMCs, collected 15 days after the yellow fever booster vaccination. The receptors were sampled from a man aged 25-40 years who received the YFV17D yellow fever vaccine. CDR3s include the opening cysteine and the closing phenylalanine or tryptophan. Fields, in order: J gene, V gene, D gene, clone size, CDR3 DNA, CDR3 protein. D genes are given only for firm matches. Not every row has a clone size; where given, it reads once, few, many or a size class.

j_gene: TRBJ2-5; v_gene: TRBV29-1; d_gene: -; abundance: few; CDR3nt: TGCAGCGTTGGTCGGGAGTGGGAGACCCAGTACTTC; CDR3aa: CSVGREWETQYF
j_gene: TRBJ2-1; v_gene: TRBV6-5; d_gene: -; abundance: -; CDR3nt: TGTGCCAGCAGTTTCAGGGTGGGTGAGCAGTTCTTC; CDR3aa: CASSFRVGEQFF
j_gene: TRBJ2-5; v_gene: TRBV29-1; d_gene: TRBD1; abundance: -; CDR3nt: TGCAGCGTAGCCCCGGGACAGGCCGCAAAAGAGACCCAGTACTTC; CDR3aa: CSVAPGQAAKETQYF
j_gene: TRBJ2-1; v_gene: TRBV5-1; d_gene: TRBD2; abundance: few; CDR3nt: TGCGCCAGCAGCTCCAAAAAGACTAGCGGGAGAAGTTATGAGCAGTTCTTC; CDR3aa: CASSSKKTSGRSYEQFF
j_gene: TRBJ2-4; v_gene: TRBV7-2; d_gene: TRBD2; abundance: -; CDR3nt: TGTGCCAGCAGCTCCCGGGGGGGCCCGACCAAAAACATTCAGTACTTC; CDR3aa: CASSSRGGPTKNIQYF
j_gene: TRBJ2-4; v_gene: TRBV18; d_gene: -; abundance: few; CDR3nt: TGTGCCAGCTCACCGGGGAGCTGGCAAAACATTCAGTACTTC; CDR3aa: CASSPGSWQNIQYF
j_gene: TRBJ1-5; v_gene: TRBV12-3/TRBV12-4; d_gene: -; abundance: many; CDR3nt: TGTGCCAGCACCATAGGGACACCTGCTCAGCCCCAGCATTTT; CDR3aa: CASTIGTPAQPQHF
j_gene: TRBJ2-1; v_gene: TRBV11-1; d_gene: -; abundance: -; CDR3nt: TGTGCCAGCAGCTTAGGGAAATCCGGGACCGACACCTACAATGAGCAGTTCTTC; CDR3aa: CASSLGKSGTDTYNEQFF
j_gene: TRBJ2-7; v_gene: TRBV30; d_gene: -; abundance: few; CDR3nt: TGTGCCTGGAGTTTGGGGTTGGACGAGCAGTACTTC; CDR3aa: CAWSLGLDEQYF
j_gene: TRBJ2-5; v_gene: TRBV7-2; d_gene: TRBD2; abundance: -; CDR3nt: TGTGCCAGCAGCTTAGTGCTAGCGGAAGAGACCCAGTACTTC; CDR3aa: CASSLVLAEETQYF
j_gene: TRBJ2-1; v_gene: TRBV20-1; d_gene: TRBD2; abundance: -; CDR3nt: TGCAGTCTCCACTCCACTAGCGTTCCCTACAATGAGCAGTTCTTC; CDR3aa: CSLHSTSVPYNEQFF
j_gene: TRBJ2-1; v_gene: TRBV20-1; d_gene: -; abundance: -; CDR3nt: TGCAGTGCTGGACAGTTGAGCTCCTACAATGAGCAGTTCTTC; CDR3aa: CSAGQLSSYNEQFF
j_gene: TRBJ2-1; v_gene: TRBV2; d_gene: TRBD2; abundance: -; CDR3nt: TGTGCCAGCACCTTAGCGGGAGAGGTTTCCTACAATGAGCAGTTCTTC; CDR3aa: CASTLAGEVSYNEQFF
j_gene: TRBJ2-5; v_gene: TRBV9; d_gene: -; abundance: -; CDR3nt: TGTGCCAGCAGCGCGTTGGACACCTTGTACCAAGAGACCCAGTACTTC; CDR3aa: CASSALDTLYQETQYF
j_gene: TRBJ1-1; v_gene: TRBV5-6; d_gene: TRBD1; abundance: many; CDR3nt: TGTGCCAGCAGCTTGGAACAGGGGGTGGTGAACACTGAAGCTTTCTTT; CDR3aa: CASSLEQGVVNTEAFF
j_gene: TRBJ1-5; v_gene: TRBV5-1; d_gene: -; abundance: -; CDR3nt: TGCGCCAGCTCGTACAGTGATGGGCAGCCCCAGCATTTT; CDR3aa: CASSYSDGQPQHF
j_gene: TRBJ2-7; v_gene: TRBV29-1; d_gene: -; abundance: few; CDR3nt: TGCAGCGTTTGGGTCCTCTACGAGCAGTACTTC; CDR3aa: CSVWVLYEQYF
j_gene: TRBJ1-1; v_gene: TRBV6-1; d_gene: TRBD1; abundance: -; CDR3nt: TGTGCCAGCACCCGAACAGGGGGCGTCGCTGAAGCTTTCTTT; CDR3aa: CASTRTGGVAEAFF
j_gene: TRBJ2-7; v_gene: TRBV27; d_gene: -; abundance: few; CDR3nt: TGTGCCAGCAGTTTCCTAGGTGTCCTTTGGGAGCAGTACTTC; CDR3aa: CASSFLGVLWEQYF
j_gene: TRBJ2-5; v_gene: TRBV7-7; d_gene: -; abundance: -; CDR3nt: TGTGCTAGCAGCTTAGCTAGCCCGCCCCAAGAGACCCAGTACTTC; CDR3aa: CASSLASPPQETQYF
j_gene: TRBJ2-3; v_gene: TRBV18; d_gene: -; abundance: few; CDR3nt: TGTGCCAGCTCACCACCGGCAGGGTCAGGCACAGATACGCAGTATTTT; CDR3aa: CASSPPAGSGTDTQYF
j_gene: TRBJ2-7; v_gene: TRBV9; d_gene: -; abundance: -; CDR3nt: TGTGCCAGCAGCGCCTTCGCGGGACAAGACTACGAGCAGTACTTC; CDR3aa: CASSAFAGQDYEQYF
j_gene: TRBJ2-3; v_gene: TRBV4-3; d_gene: -; abundance: few; CDR3nt: TGCGCCAGCAGCCAAGATGTCGGGCTCGGAAGAGATACGCAGTATTTT; CDR3aa: CASSQDVGLGRDTQYF
j_gene: TRBJ2-1; v_gene: TRBV20-1; d_gene: -; abundance: few; CDR3nt: TGCAGTGCTAATGAGGGAAGGGGTTACAATGAGCAGTTCTTC; CDR3aa: CSANEGRGYNEQFF
j_gene: TRBJ2-7; v_gene: TRBV24-1; d_gene: -; abundance: -; CDR3nt: TGTGCCATTTTGGTTCGGACTCTCTTCTACGAGCAGTACTTC; CDR3aa: CAILVRTLFYEQYF
j_gene: TRBJ2-3; v_gene: TRBV20-1; d_gene: -; abundance: -; CDR3nt: TGCAGTGCTATTCGGAGAGATACGCAGTATTTT; CDR3aa: CSAIRRDTQYF
j_gene: TRBJ2-6; v_gene: TRBV5-1; d_gene: -; abundance: -; CDR3nt: TGCGCCACCCGCCCCTTTACTGGGGCCAACGTCCTGACTTTC; CDR3aa: CATRPFTGANVLTF
j_gene: TRBJ2-3; v_gene: TRBV20-1; d_gene: -; abundance: few; CDR3nt: TGCAGTGCTGGGGGCAACGGGCGGGATACGCAGTATTTT; CDR3aa: CSAGGNGRDTQYF